The clone carrying this T cell receptor beta chain was counted at least ten times. This entry is derived from a study of neurological immune-mediated disorders. Germline V gene lookup returns CDR1 SGHRS and CDR2 YFSETQ. The CDR3 is 16 residues long. Germline trimming cut 4 bases from V and 5 bases from J; bases unmatched to any gene: 10. With 10-nucleotide random UMIs included, cDNA was synthesized by 5'RACE. TCRdb reanalysed the 5' RACE reads using MiXCR and keeps one entry per CDR3 protein. The data contain some 33,000 distinct CDR3 sequences, around 1.5% of them seen just once; the ten biggest clones take up about 9%.

This receptor was obtained from a woman in her 30s with multiple sclerosis. V usage is TRBV5-1 and J usage is TRBJ2-2, with TRBD1 matching over 8 bases. The sample comprised PBMCs. The CDR3 sequence: CASSGTQGAGTGELFF. The CDR3 DNA reads as TGCGCCAGCAGCGGCACCCAGGGGGCCGGGACCGGGGAGCTGTTTTTT.